Each of the 26 T cell receptor beta chains below was sequenced from the same sample in a study of blood T cell repertoires in COVID-19. Produced via immunoSEQ multiplex PCR; TCRdb's table is partial and in-frame only. The sample consists of 210,000 or so clones, approximately 78% of them appearing once. Material for sequencing was peripheral blood. The receptors originated from a woman in her thirties or forties with acute or convalescent COVID-19.

This rearrangement joins TRBV19 to TRBJ1-3; the D gene is possibly TRBD1 (6 bases). V was trimmed by 8 bases and J by 4 bases, leaving 12 bases between them. This CDR3 is 13 amino acids long. The germline gives CDR1 LNHDA, CDR2 SQIVND (reference sequence). CDR3 sequence (DNA): TGTGCCAGTCACAGGGTGGGCGGAAACACCATATATTTT. It encodes CASHRVGGNTIYF.

This rearrangement joins TRBV9 to TRBJ2-7; D is perhaps TRBD1 (6 bases). Deletions cut 3 bases from V and 6 bases from J, with 10 bases between. The CDR3 covers 12 residues. Germline CDR1 and CDR2: SGDLS and YYNGEE. CDR3 nucleotides: TGTGCCAGCAGCGCCAGGGGTTCCGAGCAGTACTTC. This encodes CASSARGSEQYF.

The table lists this clone with a count of one. The chain carries TRBV3-1 (or the pseudogene TRBV3-2) and TRBJ2-7; 7 nucleotides match TRBD2. CDR1 LGHDT and CDR2 YNNKEL come from the germline V gene (reference sequence). V lost 1 base and J lost 6; bases outside the gene matches: 12. The CDR3 spans 16 residues. This chain's CDR3 is CASSQGSGRNFGEQYF. CDR3 DNA sequence: TGTGCCAGCAGCCAAGGTTCCGGGAGGAATTTCGGCGAGCAGTACTTC.

The rearrangement joins TRBV5-6 to TRBJ2-7; TRBD2 matches at 11 bases. There are 14 residues in the CDR3. Germline V gives CDR1 SGHDT, CDR2 YYEEEE. V gave up 0 bases and J gave up 7 bases; unmatched junction bases: 3. The CDR3 loop is CASSLGLAGREQYF. In nucleotides, the CDR3 is TGTGCCAGCAGCTTGGGACTAGCGGGAAGGGAGCAGTACTTC.

The chain links TRBV7-2 to TRBJ1-6; 10 bases fit TRBD1. V gave up 6 bases and J gave up 9 bases; unmatched junction bases: 5. The CDR3 runs 14 residues. In germline, CDR1 is SGHTA, CDR2 FQGNSA. The CDR3 protein is CASRWGTGVSPLHF. DNA for the CDR3: TGTGCCAGCAGATGGGGGACAGGGGTTTCACCCCTCCACTTT.

J is TRBJ2-5 and V is TRBV11-3, with D possibly TRBD1 on 5 matching bases. The CDR3 consists of 15 residues. V was cut by 1 base and J by 5 bases, with 14 bases left in between. Germline V gene data show CDR1 as SGHNT and CDR2 as YENEEA. The DNA for the CDR3 is TGTGCCAGCAGCTTAGGGGGCAGGGAAATCGAGACCCAGTACTTC. Encoded protein: CASSLGGREIETQYF.

J is TRBJ1-2 and V is TRBV6-6; TRBD1 matches 7 bases. The ends lost 2 bases at V and 4 bases at J; junction bases unmatched: 1. This CDR3 has 13 residues. Germline V CDR1 and CDR2: MNHNY, SVGAGI (reference sequence). CDR3 region: CASSYRQGYGYTF. The DNA of the CDR3 is TGTGCCAGCAGTTACAGACAGGGCTATGGCTACACCTTC.

The V call is TRBV4-2, the J call TRBJ2-2, with D tentatively TRBD1 (5 bases). Germline loops: CDR1 LGHNA, CDR2 YNFKEQ. The ends were cut back, 4 bases at V and 1 base at J, with 16 bases in the middle. This CDR3 has 17 amino acids. CDR3 DNA: TGTGCCAGCAGCCCAAAACCAGGGCTAGGGAACACCGGGGAGCTGTTTTTT. Residues: CASSPKPGLGNTGELFF.

The gene calls are TRBV30 and TRBJ1-4; 8 bases align to TRBD1. The CDR3 has 15 amino acids. The germline gives CDR1 GTSNPN, CDR2 SVGIG (reference sequence). After removal of 0 bases from V and 6 bases from J, the junction contained 6 bases not matched to a gene. CDR3 DNA sequence: TGTGCCTGGAGTGTACGAACAGGGGGGTATGAAAAACTGTTTTTT. Its translation is CAWSVRTGGYEKLFF.

This chain links TRBV10-3 with TRBJ1-2, with TRBD1 as a possible D gene (6 bases). Germline V lookup: CDR1 ENHRY, CDR2 SYGVKD. The CDR3 is made up of 15 amino acids. Trimming shortened V by 0 bases and J by 6 bases, and 14 bases separated the two germline ends. In nucleotides, the CDR3 is TGTGCCATCAGTGAGTCGGGCTGGGGGCAAAATGGCTACACCTTC. Translation: CAISESGWGQNGYTF.

This chain uses TRBV7-2 with TRBJ2-7; D is undetermined. The germline gives CDR1 SGHTA, CDR2 FQGNSA. The CDR3 is made up of 14 amino acids. V dropped 7 bases and J dropped 3 bases, with 16 bases sitting between them. CDR3 in amino acids: CASTNSLYDYEQYF. The CDR3 DNA is TGTGCCAGCACCAACTCCTTATACGACTACGAGCAGTACTTC. Using reference TRBV7-2 and TRBJ2-7 for the parts outside the CDR3, the full variable domain is GAGVSQSPSNKVTEKGKDVELRCDPISGHTALYWYRQSLGQGLEFLIYFQGNSAPDKSGLPSDRFSAERTGGSVSTLTIQRTQQEDSAVYLCASTNSLYDYEQYFGPGTRLTVT.

V usage is TRBV5-1 and J usage is TRBJ2-7, with D possibly matching TRBD1 (7 bases). V was trimmed by 6 bases and J by 6 bases, leaving 13 bases between them. Looked up from germline, CDR1 is SGHRS and CDR2 is YFSETQ. The CDR3 is 12 residues long. The CDR3 here is CASIGGGSEQYF. CDR3 in DNA: TGCGCCAGCATCGGAGGGGGCTCCGAGCAGTACTTC. Full variable domain (rest looked up from reference TRBV5-1 and TRBJ2-7): KAGVTQTPRYLIKTRGQQVTLSCSPISGHRSVSWYQQTPGQGLQFLFEYFSETQRNKGNFPGRFSGRQFSNSRSEMNVSTLELGDSALYLCASIGGGSEQYFGPGTRLTVT.

The chain has TRBV29-1 and TRBJ2-2; 8 nucleotides agree with TRBD2. The ends lost 6 bases at V and 0 bases at J; junction bases unmatched: 3. The CDR3 is 14 amino acids. Germline CDR1 and CDR2: SQVTM and ANQGSEA. The CDR3 sequence is CSVPGLANTGELFF. CDR3 nucleotides: TGCAGCGTCCCGGGACTAGCGAACACCGGGGAGCTGTTTTTT.

J is TRBJ1-5 and V is TRBV2, with D maybe TRBD1 (5 bases). Trimming stripped 4 bases from V and 5 bases from J, with 12 bases between. CDR1 and CDR2 from the germline V gene are SNHLY and FYNNEI. The CDR3 loop spans 14 amino acids. The CDR3: CASSGSAGYQPQHF. In DNA form, the CDR3 reads TGTGCCAGCAGTGGGTCGGCAGGGTATCAGCCCCAGCATTTT.

The chain joins TRBV5-1 to TRBJ2-7, with D possibly being TRBD2 (6 bases). The CDR3 is made up of 15 amino acids. Per the germline V gene, CDR1 is SGHRS and CDR2 is YFSETQ. V dropped 0 bases and J dropped 0 bases, with 10 bases sitting between them. CDR3 sequence reads: CASSLVVGSSYEQYF. The CDR3 DNA reads TGCGCCAGCAGCTTGGTCGTCGGGAGCTCCTACGAGCAGTACTTC.

CDR3 region: CATSDSGGIHGYTF. The CDR3 DNA reads as TGTGCCACCAGTGATTCTGGGGGGATTCATGGCTACACCTTC. The chain couples TRBV24-1 to TRBJ1-2, with TRBD1 as a possible D gene (5 bases). Trimming took off 2 bases at V and 6 bases at J, with 12 bases between the two ends. Germline V gene lookup returns CDR1 KGHDR and CDR2 SFDVKD. The CDR3 is made up of 14 amino acids.

The J gene is TRBJ2-1, the V gene TRBV5-4; a weak D match, TRBD1 (5 bases). Trimming left V 0 bases short and J 6 bases short, with 10 bases between. The CDR3 length is 14 residues. The V gene's germline CDR1 is SGHNT and CDR2 YYREEE (reference sequence). The CDR3 loop is CASSLAGQGNEQFF. CDR3 DNA: TGTGCCAGCAGCTTGGCAGGGCAGGGCAATGAGCAGTTCTTC.

The chain employs TRBV27 and TRBJ1-1; 9 bases match TRBD1. Germline CDR1 is MNHEY and CDR2 is SMNVEV (reference sequence). The CDR3 sequence is 13 residues long. The trim removed 8 bases at V and 1 base at J, leaving 2 bases unmatched. The CDR3 protein is CASGQGSNTEAFF. DNA for the CDR3: TGTGCCAGCGGACAGGGGTCGAACACTGAAGCTTTCTTT.

The V and J genes are TRBV30 and TRBJ2-2; 7 bases line up with TRBD1. This CDR3 is 14 amino acids long. Germline values: CDR1 GTSNPN, CDR2 SVGIG (reference sequence). J gave up 7 bases and V 4 bases, and 9 bases lay outside the gene matches. The CDR3 protein is CAWKGASKSGELFF. For the CDR3, the DNA is TGTGCCTGGAAGGGGGCGTCCAAGAGCGGGGAGCTGTTTTTT.

V and J are TRBV13 and TRBJ2-3; TRBD2 matches at 8 bases. CDR3 length: 15 residues. After removal of 3 bases from V and 0 bases from J, the junction contained 2 bases not matched to a gene. The germline gives CDR1 PRHDT, CDR2 FYEKMQ (reference sequence). The CDR3 DNA reads as TGTGCCAGCAGCTTGCGCGGGGGGAGCACAGATACGCAGTATTTT. It specifies CASSLRGGSTDTQYF.

The chain couples TRBV5-5 to TRBJ1-4, with D maybe TRBD1 (5 bases). V dropped 6 bases and J dropped 6 bases, with 15 bases sitting between them. CDR3 size: 14 residues. Per germline, CDR1 SGHKS and CDR2 YYEKEE (reference sequence). As DNA, the CDR3 is TGTGCCAGCACCTCGTGGCAGGGTGATGAAAAACTGTTTTTT. Its translation: CASTSWQGDEKLFF. The full variable domain, its missing parts supplied by reference TRBV5-5 and TRBJ1-4, is DAGVTQSPTHLIKTRGQQVTLRCSPISGHKSVSWYQQVLGQGPQFIFQYYEKEERGRGNFPDRFSARQFPNYSSELNVNALLLGDSALYLCASTSWQGDEKLFFGSGTQLSVL.

The chain couples TRBV12-3 or TRBV12-4 to TRBJ1-2, with no clear D. Trimming left V 2 bases short and J 5 bases short, with 9 bases between. The CDR3 consists of 13 residues. The CDR3 here is CASSLRREYGYTF. Written as DNA, the CDR3 is TGTGCCAGCAGTTTACGACGGGAATATGGCTACACCTTC.

This chain uses TRBV4-3 with TRBJ2-1, with D unclear. CDR1 is LGHNA and CDR2 is YSLEER in the germline V gene. The CDR3 is 14 amino acids. V lost 6 bases to trimming and J lost 2 bases, with 11 bases between them. CDR3 amino acids: CASRRPLPYNEQFF. The CDR3 region has the DNA TGCGCCAGCAGGCGCCCCCTCCCCTACAATGAGCAGTTCTTC.

CDR3 loop: CATSDQTSGRMGEQFF. In DNA, the CDR3 is TGTGCCACCAGTGATCAGACTAGCGGGAGAATGGGTGAGCAGTTCTTC. This chain connects TRBV24-1 to TRBJ2-1; 12 bases are a match to TRBD2. Germline V gene data show CDR1 as KGHDR and CDR2 as SFDVKD. V lost 3 bases and J lost 9; bases outside the gene matches: 8. The CDR3 covers 16 residues.

This clone was picked up many times. CDR3 DNA: TGCAGCGTCGAGGAGGGGAGGGGCACTGAAGCTTTCTTT. Translated: CSVEEGRGTEAFF. V is TRBV29-1 and J is TRBJ1-1; tentative D call: TRBD1 (5 bases). V lost 6 bases and J 4 bases, leaving 15 bases between the germline ends. Germline V gene data show CDR1 as SQVTM and CDR2 as ANQGSEA. The CDR3 has 13 amino acids.

V is TRBV27 and J is TRBJ2-1; no clear D. This CDR3 contains 13 residues. From germline, CDR1 is MNHEY and CDR2 SMNVEV (reference sequence). Trimming stripped 2 bases from V and 8 bases from J, with 10 bases between. The CDR3 DNA sequence: TGTGCCAGCAGTTTAAACTTGAACCATGAGCAGTTCTTC. It encodes CASSLNLNHEQFF.